This T cell receptor gamma chain was identified in a study of Vδ1+ human thymocytes (dated by TCRdb to 2016 to 2018). Describing the broader study: As a data resource, the study described the mRNA-level TRG and TRD CDR3 repertoires found in highly purified Vdelta1+ thymocytes taken from young children. Validation of the multiplex-based CDR3 amplicon strategy against 5'RACE-based CDR3 amplicon generation methods had been performed previously.

RNA extraction was carried out with the RNeasy mini kit, and reverse transcription was then done using Superscript III. CDR3 amplicons were produced by multiplex PCR using pooled V-gene forward primers and a constant-region reverse primer with Illumina adaptor overhangs. After gel purification, the amplicons were indexed with Nextera index primers over about 8 extra PCR cycles and then purified using AMPure XP beads. Libraries were sequenced on an Illumina MiSeq with paired-end 250 bp reads, dual indexing and roughly 20% PhiX spike-in. The original methods were these. FastQC was used to check read quality, and ea-utils fastq-join was used to merge TRG read pairs. IMGT/HighV-QUEST was used to annotate the sequences, only productive sequences with an unambiguous V-gene assignment were kept, and clonotypes were defined as sequences sharing an identical CDR3 sequence. Downstream analysis used VDJtools 1.1.1, tcR 2.2.3, Treemap and vegan Shannon diversity in R 3.4.4. Identical DNA sequences were merged into single rows after TCRdb reprocessed the public reads with CATT. The authors' filters were not applied to this entry. The sample table records 25,000 to 35,000 gamma-chain clones; around 18% of these occur just once. Of the sample, 1.8% falls within the top ten clones.

Thymic samples were depleted of alphabeta T cells, then CD3+ TCRVdelta1+ TCRVdelta2- thymocytes were FACS-sorted. The purity of the sorted Vdelta1+ thymocytes fell between roughly 97% and 99.6%. Thymic specimens came from roughly eight paediatric patients undergoing corrective cardiac surgery, aged from roughly 5 days to 16 months. The thymic tissue was dispersed, and mononuclear cells were isolated using a Histopaque-1077 density gradient. Staining used anti-TCRVdelta1 clone TS8.2, anti-TCRVdelta2 clone B6, anti-CD3 clone HIT3a and anti-TCRalphabeta clone IP26 antibodies. Findings and caveats that apply to the study as a whole: Even though sort purity was high, around 18% of thymic TRD sequences were Vdelta2 (and few were Vdelta3), which was not the case for the peripheral blood Vdelta1+ controls. Thymic TRG and TRD repertoires appeared highly polyclonal with Gaussian CDR3 length distributions, unlike oligoclonal peripheral blood repertoires. Many TRG clonotypes were found to be shared between donors (up to about 7x10^3), whereas TRD repertoires were found to be essentially private (max about 100 shared). The use of highly purified populations and single-cell validation was advised by the authors, since misinterpretation of bulk repertoire data could be caused by unexpected Vdelta2 sequences. Because no clustering by age or sex was seen, donors were not stratified by age or sex in the analyses.

This clone has a handful of counts. Its antigen is currently not known. Base quality data are lacking; no much larger clone is found one base away. Including cysteine and phenylalanine, the CDR3 has 13 amino acids. The only DNA kept is the CDR3, 39 bases in frame from the first base. Sequences VENAVY (CDR1) and YDSYNSRV (CDR2) are obtained from the germline V gene. The germline V end is reduced by 5 bases and the J end by 4 bases; junction bases left unmatched: 4. Sequencing was carried out using Vdelta1+ gamma-delta thymocytes from the thymus. Reading the label with the study, this specimen's cell subset or site is: FACS-sorted CD3+ TCRalphabeta- TCRVdelta1+ TCRVdelta2- thymocytes. This receptor was obtained from a boy under three years old who had congenital heart surgery. The V gene is TRGV8 and the J gene is TRGJP1. The CDR3 protein is CATWVRTGWFKIF. The DNA sequence is as follows: TGTGCCACCTGGGTACGCACTGGTTGGTTCAAGATATTT.